Included here is one TCR beta chain sequence, with context. Moderate-to-severe activity, CAS ≥3, NOSPECS ≥4 and duration under 3 months were recorded for donors with ophthalmopathy. Enrollment excluded any patients with other autoimmune diseases, uncontrolled infections, pregnancy or lactation. Orbital computed tomography and thyroid ultrasound, along with TRAb, serum thyroxine and clinical symptoms, underpinned diagnosis. The V and J ends lost 3 bases and 0 bases respectively, with 10 bases between them. This CDR3 has 14 residues. Looked up from germline, CDR1 is SGHRS and CDR2 is YFSETQ. The sample originates from a study of Graves' ophthalmopathy and Graves' hyperthyroidism. Overall study context: Peripheral blood was collected at initial diagnosis, before any treatment.

TCR beta CDR3 regions were amplified from RNA transcripts. HTBI primers were employed in first-round RT-PCR, then a second-round multiplex PCR followed. TCRdb called the multiplex PCR reads again in MiXCR, with one record for every CDR3 protein. Of around 170,000 distinct CDR3 sequences listed, 30% to 45% are singletons. V usage is TRBV5-1 and J usage is TRBJ2-7, with a possible D match to TRBD1 (6 bases). Material for sequencing was peripheral blood. The clonotype was recovered from a middle-aged woman with Graves' ophthalmopathy. CDR3 DNA: TGCGCCAGCAGCTGGGACACCTCCTCCTACGAGCAGTACTTC. Translated: CASSWDTSSYEQYF. The full variable domain, completed using reference TRBV5-1 and TRBJ2-7, is KAGVTQTPRYLIKTRGQQVTLSCSPISGHRSVSWYQQTPGQGLQFLFEYFSETQRNKGNFPGRFSGRQFSNSRSEMNVSTLELGDSALYLCASSWDTSSYEQYFGPGTRLTVT.